This T cell receptor (beta chain) originates from a study of blood T cells in healthy people across ages. The study, taken as a whole, reports: Strong correlation was found linking TCR beta diversity to naive T cell percentage.

A remark on this clonotype: Its antigen is currently unknown.

Drawing of peripheral blood yielded about 9.6 milliliters from each donor. The authors isolated at least 7 million PBMCs per sample. In germline, CDR1 is SGHDT, CDR2 YYEEEE. After removal of 0 bases from V and 11 bases from J, the junction contained 3 bases not matched to a gene. This CDR3 is 12 amino acids long. Combining a sample-barcoded 5' primer with a J-beta primer mix, a second PCR ran for 7 to 11 cycles. All cDNA molecules were each tagged by a template-switch adaptor with 12 random nucleotides. TCRdb reprocessed the 5' RACE reads via MiXCR and lists one record per CDR3 protein. This table holds about 720,000 distinct CDR3 sequences, roughly 20% found once.

This chain connects TRBV5-6 to TRBJ1-1; 8 bases line up with TRBD1. The receptor was derived from a man aged 65-85 years in good health. Sequenced sample: blood. CDR3: CASSLGTGWAFF. The CDR3 DNA reads as TGTGCCAGCAGCTTGGGGACAGGGTGGGCTTTCTTT.